The table lists the clone carrying this T cell receptor delta chain with a few counts. Antigen unknown. Possible read error: a much larger clone is one base away. The data belong to a study of γδ T cells in repeated Plasmodium falciparum infection. The overall study: The natural-infection arm compared Malian children under seasonal malaria with matched Australian children. Sampling occurred at baseline, pre-infection for selected infections, and 21 days post-infection. Notes on the study in general: Vdelta2-negative gammadelta repertoires appeared less diverse and less shared in Malian than Australian children. Donors in Mali lived in a small rural village, largely one ethnic group.

Flow sorting of PBMC yielded separate Vgamma9/Vdelta2+ and Vdelta2-negative gammadelta T cell populations for bulk repertoire analysis. The length of the CDR3 is 21 residues. Germline loops: CDR1 GEAIGNYY, CDR2 EKD. V lost 0 bases and J 0 bases, leaving 28 bases between the germline ends. TCRdb fed the multiplex PCR reads into CATT to redo clone calling. The profile covers some 51,000 delta-chain clones, with 1.9% appearing a single time and around 22% taken by the ten largest. The sample comprised gamma-delta T cells from blood. The rearrangement joins TRDV2 to TRDJ1, with D tentatively TRDD3 (6 bases). The J gene comes from matching the DNA to germline here; TCRdb lacks it. This clonotype originated in a pool of human donors (malaria-infected and uninfected, not separated). The CDR3 sequence: CACDTAFGGPEPLTYTDKLIF. The CDR3 DNA sequence: TGTGCCTGTGACACCGCTTTTGGGGGGCCTGAGCCCCTTACCTACACCGATAAACTCATCTTT.